The present T cell receptor beta chain was sequenced within a study of blood T cell repertoires in COVID-19. Overall study context: Specimens from acute and convalescent COVID-19 originated in the United States, Italy and Spain. PBMCs, B-cell-depleted T cells, or T cells were the source of the cDNA or gDNA that made up the material.

The data were produced by immunoSEQ multiplex PCR, yet TCRdb's version contains in-frame clones alone and is incomplete. The table records approximately 77,000 clones, 60% to 80% of them present only once. V was pared by 7 bases and J by 6 bases, with 6 bases of the junction left unmatched. This CDR3 region has 15 residues. Germline-derived CDR1 and CDR2 are MNHNY and SVGAGI (reference sequence). Sample: peripheral blood. The clonotype comes from a man between 65 and 85 years old with active or convalescent COVID-19. V and J are TRBV6-6 and TRBJ1-6, with 10 positions matching TRBD1. This CDR3 is CASTGQGESNSPLHF. Written as DNA, the CDR3 is TGTGCCAGCACCGGACAGGGGGAAAGTAATTCACCCCTCCACTTT.